The 5 T cell receptor beta chains given below trace back to one sample, sequenced in a study of T cells after yellow fever vaccination. TCRdb called the 5' RACE reads again in MiXCR, with one record for every CDR3 protein. This sample carries fewer than 500,000 distinct CDR3 sequences, about 19% of them seen once, and the ten largest clones take roughly 19%. The source was PBMCs, collected before the yellow fever booster vaccination. These TCRs come from a man between 18 and 29 years old who received the YFV17D yellow fever vaccine.

This clonotype was observed a handful of times. V usage is TRBV7-7 and J usage is TRBJ2-2; either TRBD1 or TRBD2 may fit D (5 bases each). CDR3 length: 16 residues. The germline V and J ends were trimmed by 2 bases and 3 bases, with 13 bases remaining between them. Germline CDR1 SSHAT, CDR2 FNYEAQ (reference sequence). The DNA for the CDR3 is TGTGCCAGCAGCTTAAGGGGACGAGAGGACACCGGGGAGCTGTTTTTT. As protein: CASSLRGREDTGELFF. Combining the CDR3 with reference TRBV7-7 and TRBJ2-2 gives the whole variable domain GAGVSQSPRYKVTKRGQDVTLRCDPISSHATLYWYQQALGQGPEFLTYFNYEAQPDKSGLPSDRFSAERPEGSISTLTIQRTEQRDSAMYRCASSLRGREDTGELFFGEGSRLTVL.

The chain uses TRBV6-5 and TRBJ2-7, with 8 nucleotides matching TRBD1. Germline lookup yields CDR1 MNHEY and CDR2 SVGAGI. V dropped 0 bases and J dropped 6; count of bases not matched to a gene: 7. The CDR3 covers 15 residues. The DNA of the CDR3 is TGTGCCAGCAGTTACTCGGGGACAGGTCCGTCCGAGCAGTACTTC. The encoded protein is CASSYSGTGPSEQYF.

This clonotype has only a few counts. The V call is TRBV12-3 or TRBV12-4, the J call TRBJ1-3; the match to TRBD1 covers 11 bases. Losses at the gene ends were 5 bases for V and 4 bases for J; bases not matched to a gene: 4. The CDR3 consists of 15 residues. CDR3 nucleotides: TGTGCCAGCAGTCCGGACAGGGGGCGAGGAAACACCATATATTTT. Protein sequence: CASSPDRGRGNTIYF.

J is TRBJ2-1 and V is TRBV12-3 or TRBV12-4; D is possibly TRBD1 (5 bases). Trimming removed 3 bases from V and 8 bases from J, with 17 bases in between. The CDR3 length is 15 residues. The CDR3 DNA follows: TGTGCCAGCAGTTTCCAGGGAAAGGTAGTCGATGAGCAGTTCTTC. This sequence encodes CASSFQGKVVDEQFF.

J is TRBJ2-1 and V is TRBV27, with 8 nucleotides matching TRBD2. Unmatched junction bases numbered 13, after V lost 6 bases and J lost 9 bases. This CDR3 has 15 residues. Germline-derived CDR1 and CDR2 are MNHEY and SMNVEV (reference sequence). CDR3 sequence: CASSKIGLAIGEQFF. The DNA of the CDR3 is TGTGCCAGCAGCAAGATTGGACTAGCCATTGGTGAGCAGTTCTTC.